The text below deals with one T cell receptor (beta chain). Its cognate antigen has yet to be identified. Base qualities are not recorded, but no much larger clone differs from it by a single base. The sample is drawn from a study of response to subunit inactivated influenza vaccine (dated by TCRdb to the late 2010s). General notes on the study: Deep quantitative T cell receptor repertoire profiling was used in the study to track responses to a trivalent subunit inactivated influenza vaccine. Broader findings and caveats from the paper: The authors proposed that each seasonal influenza vaccination may bring in only a limited number of new T cells.

Libraries were constructed by RT-PCR. Sequencing was performed on an Illumina HiSeq 2500. TCRdb reran the public reads through fastp at Q25 and MiXCR, keeping productive beta chains. All rows with the same CDR3 protein become a single entry with the most common DNA and genes. Within this sample are more than 450,000 distinct CDR3 sequences, with less than 10% of them counted one time only. The ten largest clones capture approximately 13% of the sample. The junction shows trimming of 1 base on V and 2 bases on J, plus 9 bases between the germline ends. There are 15 amino acids in the CDR3, from cysteine to phenylalanine inclusive. This entry keeps only the CDR3 DNA: 45 bases, framed from base 1. CDR1 and CDR2, looked up from the germline V gene, are SGHTA and FQGNSA.

The TCR was taken from a man between 50 and 69 years old who received an inactivated influenza vaccine. Donor details come from another sample of the same person, matched by shared clones. The sample here was PBMCs from blood, taken less than 30 months after vaccination. Recombination joined TRBV7-2 with TRBJ1-5, with TRBD1 as a weak D call on 6 bases. The DNA reads TGTGCCAGCAGCTTAGGGGGGGCAGGCAATCAGCCCCAGCATTTT. The resulting protein is CASSLGGAGNQPQHF.